This T cell receptor beta chain was obtained from a study of cytomegalovirus exposure and HLA in healthy donors. Whole-study results and caveats: Researchers reported in a later analysis that a missense DCLRE1C variant was tied to TCR beta V- and J-gene trimming.

Germline CDR1 SNHLY, CDR2 FYNNEI. J was trimmed by 5 bases and V by 8 bases; bases with no gene match: 14. This CDR3 is 15 amino acids long. Both 60 Vbeta primers and 13 Jbeta primers went into the PCR. The data were produced by immunoSEQ multiplex PCR, yet TCRdb's version contains in-frame clones alone and is incomplete. The sample consists of roughly 140,000 clones, under 70% of them appearing once. Donors were nominally healthy when sampled, though unrecorded immune exposures were likely. Details on this clone: Its specificity is unknown.

This chain links TRBV2 with TRBJ1-1; 7 bases align to TRBD1. The sequence was obtained from a woman in her thirties in good health and CMV-seropositive. Source material: PBMCs. The CDR3 region is CASEGTARGETEAFF. DNA for the CDR3: TGTGCCAGCGAGGGGACAGCCAGAGGAGAAACTGAAGCTTTCTTT. The full variable domain, its missing parts supplied by reference TRBV2 and TRBJ1-1, is EPEVTQTPSHQVTQMGQEVILRCVPISNHLYFYWYRQILGQKVEFLVSFYNNEISEKSEIFDDQFSVERPDGSNFTLKIRSTKLEDSAMYFCASEGTARGETEAFFGQGTRLTVV.